The T cell receptor beta chain under discussion was sequenced for a study of identifying expanded T cells in peripheral blood. Trimming took off 4 bases at V and 1 base at J, with 12 bases between the two ends. The germline gives CDR1 SGHRS, CDR2 YFSETQ. The CDR3 has 15 residues. Study-wide findings and caveats: Clone count variance between roughly 2-week samples rose with total template count. About 1.3 clones differed between technical replicates, versus about 15 and 19 over time.

Points on this clone: Its target is unknown.

Healthy donors had no documented immune events, such as infections, while sampled. Generated by immunoSEQ multiplex PCR, the TCRdb table keeps only in-frame clones and is missing some. Of tens of thousands of clones in the sample, 84% are singletons; the top ten hold 20%. The sequenced material came from blood. The source of this sequence is a person aged 18 to 75 in good health. J is TRBJ1-3 and V is TRBV5-1; D is ambiguous. CDR3 amino acids: CASSIGSLSGNTIYF. The CDR3 DNA sequence: TGCGCCAGCAGCATCGGGAGTTTATCTGGAAACACCATATATTTT.